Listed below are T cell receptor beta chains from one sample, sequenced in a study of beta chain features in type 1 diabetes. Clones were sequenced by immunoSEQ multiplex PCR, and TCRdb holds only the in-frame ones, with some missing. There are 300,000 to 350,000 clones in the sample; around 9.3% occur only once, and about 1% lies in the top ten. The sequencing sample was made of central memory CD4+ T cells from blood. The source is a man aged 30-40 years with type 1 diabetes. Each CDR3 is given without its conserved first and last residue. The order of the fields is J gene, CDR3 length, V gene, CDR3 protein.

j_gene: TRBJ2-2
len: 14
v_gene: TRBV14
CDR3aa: ASSHTAGSDTGELF

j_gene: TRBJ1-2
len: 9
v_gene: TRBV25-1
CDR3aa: ASSAGLGYT

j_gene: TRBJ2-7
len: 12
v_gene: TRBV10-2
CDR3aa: ASSELNPGYEQY

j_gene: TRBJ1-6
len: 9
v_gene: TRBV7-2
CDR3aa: ASSSQGPLH

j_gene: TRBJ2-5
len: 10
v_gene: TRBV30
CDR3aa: AWSTVQETQY

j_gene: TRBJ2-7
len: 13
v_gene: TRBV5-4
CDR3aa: ASSSGDRGAYEQY

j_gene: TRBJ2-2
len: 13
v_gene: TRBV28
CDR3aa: ASSLRTAGTGELF

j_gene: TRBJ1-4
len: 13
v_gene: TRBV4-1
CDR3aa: ASSQPTGANEKLF

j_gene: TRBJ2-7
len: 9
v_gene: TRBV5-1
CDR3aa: ASSPDREQY

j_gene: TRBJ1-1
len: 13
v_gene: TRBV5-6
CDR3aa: ASSHVQMGGTEAF

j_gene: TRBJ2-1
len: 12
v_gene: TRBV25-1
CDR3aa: ASSDYRGNNEQF

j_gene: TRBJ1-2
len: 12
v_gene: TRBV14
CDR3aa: ASSAAGANYGYT

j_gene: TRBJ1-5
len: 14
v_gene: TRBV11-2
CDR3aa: ASSQIVAGVDQPQH

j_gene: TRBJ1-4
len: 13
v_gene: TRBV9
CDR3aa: ASSDLATGGEKLF

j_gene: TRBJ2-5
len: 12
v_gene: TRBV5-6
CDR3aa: ASSFVIGSETQY

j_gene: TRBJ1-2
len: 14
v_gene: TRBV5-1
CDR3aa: ASTQTGGGLVHGYT

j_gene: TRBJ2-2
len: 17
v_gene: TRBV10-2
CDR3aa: ASGRYEGSGGRDTGELF

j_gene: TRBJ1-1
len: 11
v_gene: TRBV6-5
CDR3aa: ASSDFPDTEAF

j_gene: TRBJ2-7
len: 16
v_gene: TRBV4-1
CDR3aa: ASSQDGGQGASSYEQY

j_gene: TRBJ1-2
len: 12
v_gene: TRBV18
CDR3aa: ASSPQVELGGYT

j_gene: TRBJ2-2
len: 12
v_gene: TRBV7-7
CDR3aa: ASSLGLAAGELF

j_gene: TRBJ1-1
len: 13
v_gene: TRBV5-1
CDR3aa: ASRATGGFGTEAF

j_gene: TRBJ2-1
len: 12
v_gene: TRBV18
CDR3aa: ASSPGPPYNEQF

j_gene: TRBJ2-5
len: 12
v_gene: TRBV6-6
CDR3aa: ASYWIGVGETQY

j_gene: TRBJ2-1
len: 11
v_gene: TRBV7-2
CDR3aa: ASSLDGYNEQF

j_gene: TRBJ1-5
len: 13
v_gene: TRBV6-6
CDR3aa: ASSDGQGHNQPQH

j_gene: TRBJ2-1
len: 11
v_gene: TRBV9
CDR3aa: ASSVTSGGEQF

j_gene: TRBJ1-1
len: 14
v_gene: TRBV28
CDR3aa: ASSPRAGVGGTEAF

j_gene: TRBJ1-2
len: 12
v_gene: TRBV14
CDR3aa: ASSQEDGYYGYT

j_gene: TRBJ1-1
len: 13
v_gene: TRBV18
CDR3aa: ASSPTDSTNTEAF

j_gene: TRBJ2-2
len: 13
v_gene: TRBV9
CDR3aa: ASSVGDRRTGELF

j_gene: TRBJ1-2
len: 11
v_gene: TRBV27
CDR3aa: ASSLKSDYGYT

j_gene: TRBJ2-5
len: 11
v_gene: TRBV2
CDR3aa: ASSRAGWETQY

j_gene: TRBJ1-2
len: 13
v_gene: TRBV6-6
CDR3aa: ASSYSHDRNYGYT

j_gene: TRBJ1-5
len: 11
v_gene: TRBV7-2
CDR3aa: ASSLASNQPQH

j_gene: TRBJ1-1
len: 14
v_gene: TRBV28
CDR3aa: ASSQGQGGGDTEAF

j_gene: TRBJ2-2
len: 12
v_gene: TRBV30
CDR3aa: AWSVRDRFGELF